One and the same sample provided the 25 T cell receptor beta chains below, sequenced in a study of blood T cell repertoires in COVID-19. Generated by immunoSEQ multiplex PCR, the TCRdb table keeps only in-frame clones and is missing some. Among roughly 60,000 clones listed, approximately 84% were seen once. The sample comprised peripheral blood. These receptors were obtained from a man between 60 and 75 years old with acute or convalescent COVID-19.

This clone was detected only a few times. V is TRBV4-1 and J is TRBJ2-7; TRBD2 aligns across 8 bases. V was clipped by 4 bases and J by 6 bases; unmatched bases: 11. Germline V lookup: CDR1 MGHRA, CDR2 YSYEKL. The CDR3 spans 15 residues. The CDR3 spells CASSRLLADQGEQYF. DNA of the CDR3: TGCGCCAGCAGCCGTTTACTAGCGGACCAAGGCGAGCAGTACTTC.

The chain employs TRBV14 and TRBJ1-6; D is possibly TRBD1 (6 bases). The germline V and J ends were trimmed by 5 bases and 0 bases, with 11 bases remaining between them. This CDR3 comprises 16 residues. Germline values: CDR1 SGHDN, CDR2 FVKESK. CDR3 nucleotides: TGTGCCAGCAGCAAGGGGGAAAACTCCTATAATTCACCCCTCCACTTT. This translates into CASSKGENSYNSPLHF.

The CDR3 sequence is CATSDTQGSYNEQFF. The DNA of the CDR3 is TGTGCCACCAGTGACACACAGGGTTCCTACAATGAGCAGTTCTTC. This chain uses TRBV24-1 with TRBJ2-1; a possible D gene is TRBD1 (6 bases). CDR1 and CDR2 from the germline V gene are KGHDR and SFDVKD. CDR3 length: 15 amino acids. V was pared by 4 bases and J by 1 base, with 10 bases between.

This chain links TRBV19 with TRBJ2-7; TRBD1 agrees at 12 bases. The trim removed 6 bases at V and 5 bases at J, leaving 11 bases unmatched. Germline V gene lookup returns CDR1 LNHDA and CDR2 SQIVND (reference sequence). This CDR3 has 16 residues. The CDR3 is CASSKTGGTGGNEQYF. In DNA form, the CDR3 reads TGTGCCAGTAGCAAGACAGGGGGGACAGGGGGCAACGAGCAGTACTTC. The full variable domain, in which reference TRBV19 and TRBJ2-7 provide the parts outside the CDR3, is DGGITQSPKYLFRKEGQNVTLSCEQNLNHDAMYWYRQDPGQGLRLIYYSQIVNDFQKGDIAEGYSVSREKKESFPLTVTSAQKNPTAFYLCASSKTGGTGGNEQYFGPGTRLTVT.

V is TRBV6-5 and J is TRBJ1-1; D perhaps matches TRBD1 (5 bases). Germline CDR1 is MNHEY and CDR2 is SVGAGI. Trimming removed 2 bases from V and 8 bases from J, with 15 bases in between. This CDR3 spans 14 amino acids. In DNA form, the CDR3 reads TGTGCCAGCAGTTACCCAGGGCTCGGGTCAGAAGCTTTCTTT. This sequence encodes CASSYPGLGSEAFF.

V and J are TRBV6-4 and TRBJ2-1, with TRBD2 identical over 12 bases. In germline, CDR1 is MRHNA, CDR2 SNTAGT. V lost 5 bases to trimming and J lost 7 bases; unmatched junction nucleotides: 3. The CDR3 loop spans 14 amino acids. DNA for the CDR3: TGTGCCAGCAGTCTAGCGGGGGGGCAGAATGAGCAGTTCTTC. Protein sequence: CASSLAGGQNEQFF.

The CDR3 region is CASSRNQEDRPPATNEKLFF. CDR3 in DNA: TGTGCCAGCAGCCGGAATCAAGAGGACAGGCCACCTGCAACTAATGAAAAACTGTTTTTT. This sequence joins TRBV27 and TRBJ1-4, with 7 bases that match TRBD1. Germline-derived CDR1 and CDR2 are MNHEY and SMNVEV (reference sequence). This CDR3 region has 20 residues. V gave up 6 bases and J gave up 0 bases; unmatched junction bases: 19.

The CDR3 bases are TGTGCCATCAGTGAGTCGAGCGGGGGGGGCACAGATACGCAGTATTTT. This gives the protein CAISESSGGGTDTQYF. The chain couples TRBV10-3 to TRBJ2-3, with TRBD2 matching over 10 bases. The trim removed 0 bases at V and 1 base at J, leaving 1 base unmatched. The CDR3 spans 16 residues. CDR1 and CDR2 (germline): ENHRY, SYGVKD.

This sequence joins TRBV4-1 and TRBJ2-6; a weak D match, TRBD1 (5 bases). CDR3 size: 17 residues. Germline CDR1 MGHRA, CDR2 YSYEKL. V was pared by 0 bases and J by 2 bases, with 11 bases between. In DNA, the CDR3 is TGCGCCAGCAGCCAAGACCCCCCAGGGCCTGGGGCCAACGTCCTGACTTTC. This gives the protein CASSQDPPGPGANVLTF.

The chain carries TRBV10-3 and TRBJ2-2; 8 bases fit TRBD2. The J segment lost 3 bases and the V segment lost 3 bases, leaving 6 bases of the junction unmatched. The germline gives CDR1 ENHRY, CDR2 SYGVKD. This CDR3 region has 16 residues. The CDR3 DNA follows: TGTGCCATCAGTGACCCGGGGGGGACATACACCGGGGAGCTGTTTTTT. Amino acid sequence: CAISDPGGTYTGELFF.

The rearrangement joins TRBV2 to TRBJ1-1, with TRBD1 matching over 8 bases. The V segment lost 6 bases and the J segment 4 bases; nucleotides outside the gene matches: 7. This CDR3 comprises 14 residues. The germline V gene encodes CDR1 SNHLY and CDR2 FYNNEI. CDR3 coding DNA: TGTGCCAGCAGCACCAGGACAGGGCTCACTGAAGCTTTCTTT. Translating gives CASSTRTGLTEAFF.

The rearrangement uses TRBV29-1 and TRBJ2-5; 15 positions match TRBD2. V shed 3 bases, J shed 1 base, and the junction held 3 bases outside the gene matches. The CDR3 totals 16 residues. Looked up from germline, CDR1 is SQVTM and CDR2 is ANQGSEA. Written as DNA, the CDR3 is TGCAGCGTTGAGGGACTAGCGGGGGGCCGCCAAGAGACCCAGTACTTC. Its translation: CSVEGLAGGRQETQYF. Variable domain in full (rest from reference TRBV29-1 and TRBJ2-5): SAVISQKPSRDICQRGTSLTIQCQVDSQVTMMFWYRQQPGQSLTLIATANQGSEATYESGFVIDKFPISRPNLTFSTLTVSNMSPEDSSIYLCSVEGLAGGRQETQYFGPGTRLLVL.

The V call is TRBV30, the J call TRBJ2-7; 11 nucleotides agree with TRBD1. Per germline, CDR1 GTSNPN and CDR2 SVGIG (reference sequence). The CDR3 has 14 residues. V was clipped by 3 bases and J by 3 bases; unmatched bases: 4. The CDR3 loop reads CAWSPGTGGYEQYF. The CDR3 bases are TGTGCCTGGAGCCCCGGGACAGGGGGCTACGAGCAGTACTTC.

This chain connects TRBV7-3 to TRBJ2-1; 8 bases match TRBD2. The V and J ends lost 1 base and 9 bases, in that order; junction bases with no gene match: 8. Looked up from germline, CDR1 is SGHTA and CDR2 is FQGTGA. The CDR3 spans 15 residues. This CDR3 reads CASSLNRGGLLEQFF. The CDR3 bases are TGTGCCAGCAGCTTAAATCGGGGGGGCTTACTTGAGCAGTTCTTC. The whole variable domain, remainder taken from reference TRBV7-3 and TRBJ2-1, is GAGVSQTPSNKVTEKGKYVELRCDPISGHTALYWYRQSLGQGPEFLIYFQGTGAADDSGLPNDRFFAVRPEGSVSTLKIQRTERGDSAVYLCASSLNRGGLLEQFFGPGTRLTVL.

This clone was picked up a small number of times. This chain connects TRBV9 to TRBJ2-5; D perhaps matches TRBD1 (7 bases). This CDR3 comprises 15 residues. Germline V gene data show CDR1 as SGDLS and CDR2 as YYNGEE. V dropped 4 bases and J dropped 5 bases, with 18 bases sitting between them. The CDR3 bases are TGTGCCAGCAGCACCCAGACAGGGACTTGGGAGACCCAGTACTTC. Protein product: CASSTQTGTWETQYF.

The V call is TRBV7-3, the J call TRBJ2-1, with D possibly TRBD2 on 6 matching bases. The V and J ends lost 1 base and 5 bases respectively, with 15 bases between them. Germline V gene sequence: CDR1 SGHTA, CDR2 FQGTGA. The CDR3 is 16 residues long. CDR3 amino acids: CASSLMPLGGDNEQFF. Written as DNA, the CDR3 is TGTGCCAGCAGCTTAATGCCTCTCGGGGGTGACAATGAGCAGTTCTTC.

V and J are TRBV20-1 and TRBJ1-2, with D uncertain. The CDR3 contains 11 residues. The germline CDR1 and CDR2 sequences are DFQATT and SNEGSKA (reference sequence). Trimming left V 3 bases short and J 6 bases short, with 8 bases between. CDR3 sequence: CSASLSDGYTF. Here the CDR3 DNA reads TGCAGTGCTAGTCTATCGGATGGCTACACCTTC.

In this sample, this clone turned up a few times. The chain recombines TRBV30 with TRBJ1-4, with 7 bases fitting TRBD1. The CDR3 loop spans 14 amino acids. V gave up 2 bases and J gave up 7 bases; unmatched junction bases: 7. Germline CDR1 is GTSNPN and CDR2 is SVGIG (reference sequence). CDR3 sequence (DNA): TGTGCCTGGAGTCCCCTGGGACAGATTGAAAAACTGTTTTTT. Protein: CAWSPLGQIEKLFF.

This chain links TRBV29-1 with TRBJ1-1; TRBD1 aligns across 7 bases. V gave up 4 bases and J gave up 2 bases; unmatched junction bases: 10. The V gene's germline CDR1 is SQVTM and CDR2 ANQGSEA. The CDR3 covers 15 residues. The CDR3 bases are TGCAGCGTTGTAGGTCGCGACAGGGTTAACACTGAAGCTTTCTTT. Translation gives CSVVGRDRVNTEAFF.

V and J are TRBV6-1 and TRBJ1-2; D uncertain. The CDR3 covers 13 residues. With 1 base removed from V and 4 bases from J, the gap between germline ends came to 7 bases. From germline, CDR1 is MNHNS and CDR2 SASEGT. The CDR3 region is CASSEVQIYGYTF. The DNA for the CDR3 is TGTGCCAGCAGTGAAGTGCAGATCTATGGCTACACCTTC.

This clone occurred a few times. The chain links TRBV5-6 to TRBJ2-2, with TRBD1 identical over 8 bases. The CDR3 length is 16 residues. CDR1 and CDR2 from the germline V gene are SGHDT and YYEEEE. Trimming removed 0 bases from V and 2 bases from J; junction bases left unmatched: 3. The CDR3 nucleotides are TGTGCCAGCAGCTTGGCCGACAGGGGAAACACCGGGGAGCTGTTTTTT. Amino acid sequence: CASSLADRGNTGELFF. Full variable domain (missing parts from reference TRBV5-6 and TRBJ2-2): DAGVTQSPTHLIKTRGQQVTLRCSPKSGHDTVSWYQQALGQGPQFIFQYYEEEERQRGNFPDRFSGHQFPNYSSELNVNALLLGDSALYLCASSLADRGNTGELFFGEGSRLTVL.

This clone came up once. The chain links TRBV7-3 to TRBJ2-5; 10 bases align to TRBD2. Germline V gives CDR1 SGHTA, CDR2 FQGTGA. This CDR3 has 15 residues. Unmatched junction bases numbered 1, after V lost 1 base and J lost 2 bases. The CDR3 spells CASSLSSGGQETQYF. The CDR3 DNA reads TGTGCCAGCAGCTTAAGTAGCGGGGGGCAAGAGACCCAGTACTTC.

CDR3: CASSWKGDRTNEKLFF. In DNA form, the CDR3 reads TGTGCCAGCAGCTGGAAGGGGGACCGAACTAATGAAAAACTGTTTTTT. V is TRBV5-4 and J is TRBJ1-4; D may be TRBD1 (6 bases). V was pared by 3 bases and J by 1 base, with 13 bases between. The CDR3 is made up of 16 amino acids. Germline CDR1 reads SGHNT; CDR2 reads YYREEE (reference sequence).

This clone appeared a single time. This chain joins TRBV2 and TRBJ2-2; 10 bases map to TRBD1. J gave up 5 bases and V 7 bases, and 13 bases lay outside the gene matches. The germline CDR1 and CDR2 sequences are SNHLY and FYNNEI. The CDR3 has 17 amino acids. The CDR3 region has the DNA TGTGCCAGCAATATGAGACAGGGGGCGCGGGGGACCGGGGAGCTGTTTTTT. Residues: CASNMRQGARGTGELFF.

V is TRBV15 and J is TRBJ2-1; TRBD2 aligns across 7 bases. Germline trimming cut 6 bases from V and 10 bases from J; bases unmatched to any gene: 9. This CDR3 is built from 13 residues. Looked up from germline, CDR1 is LNHNV and CDR2 is YYDKDF (reference sequence). The CDR3 DNA sequence: TGTGCCACCAGTTATACCGAAGCGGGAGAGCAGTTCTTC. This gives the protein CATSYTEAGEQFF.